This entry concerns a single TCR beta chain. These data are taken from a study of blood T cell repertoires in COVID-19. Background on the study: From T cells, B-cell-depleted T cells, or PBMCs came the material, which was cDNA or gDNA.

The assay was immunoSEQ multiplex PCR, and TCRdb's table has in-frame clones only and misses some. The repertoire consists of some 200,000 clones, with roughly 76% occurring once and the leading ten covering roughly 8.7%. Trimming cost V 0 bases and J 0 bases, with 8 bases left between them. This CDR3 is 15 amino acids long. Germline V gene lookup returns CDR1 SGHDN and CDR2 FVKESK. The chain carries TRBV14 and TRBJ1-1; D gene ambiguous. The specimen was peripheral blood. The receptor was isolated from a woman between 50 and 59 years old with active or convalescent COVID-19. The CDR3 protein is CASSQDLEMNTEAFF. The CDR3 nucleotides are TGTGCCAGCAGCCAAGATTTGGAGATGAACACTGAAGCTTTCTTT. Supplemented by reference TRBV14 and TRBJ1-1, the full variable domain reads EAGVTQFPSHSVIEKGQTVTLRCDPISGHDNLYWYRRVMGKEIKFLLHFVKESKQDESGMPNNRFLAERTGGTYSTLKVQPAELEDSGVYFCASSQDLEMNTEAFFGQGTRLTVV.